This TCR beta chain came from a study of T cell responses to AZD1222 COVID-19 vaccine. Study-wide results and limits: Baseline serology detected seropositivity in only six AZD1222 recipients. Close to half of spike-specific TCRs reportedly recognize unmutated variant regions. Among the donors, most were white British and more were female, and clonal diversity was possibly underestimated.

Trimming cost V 6 bases and J 7 bases; bases outside gene matches: 15. The CDR3 runs 17 residues. CDR1 and CDR2 from the germline V gene are MDHEN and SYDVKM. About this clone: What it binds is not known.

Analyses pooled second doses at about 4 or about 12 weeks. The method was immunoSEQ multiplex PCR; TCRdb's version includes in-frame clones alone and lacks a portion of them. The sample has roughly 180,000 clones, 80% to 95% seen once. This receptor was identified in an adult who received the AZD1222 COVID-19 vaccine. This chain joins TRBV28 and TRBJ1-6, with 7 bases aligning to TRBD1. Material: peripheral blood, obtained 28 days after the second AZD1222 dose. CDR3: CASSRRERGLSNSPLHF. The CDR3 nucleotides are TGTGCCAGCAGCCGCAGGGAGAGGGGGCTATCAAATTCACCCCTCCACTTT.